Presented here are 2 T cell receptor beta chains from one specimen sequenced in a study of OX40 agonist ivuxolimab in advanced cancers. Sequencing was performed with immunoSEQ multiplex PCR; in TCRdb, only in-frame clones are kept and a portion is missing. The top ten clones hold just over 14% of a sample with under 75,000 clones, about nine tenths of them seen once. Here the sequenced sample was CD4+ or CD8+ T cells sorted from blood, taken in a trial of the OX40 agonist ivuxolimab. The receptors originated from an adult with an advanced solid tumor such as melanoma, head and neck, liver or kidney cancer.

In its sample, this clone was seen once. The chain couples TRBV19 to TRBJ2-7; TRBD2 matches 10 bases. The CDR3 contains 15 residues. CDR1 is LNHDA, CDR2 SQIVND, per germline (reference sequence). Trimming took 2 bases from V and 5 from J; bases not matched to a gene: 6. Here the CDR3 DNA reads TGTGCCAGTAGTATAAGTCTAGCGGGAGTGAACGAGCAGTACTTC. Amino acid sequence: CASSISLAGVNEQYF. The variable domain in full, completed from reference TRBV19 and TRBJ2-7, reads DGGITQSPKYLFRKEGQNVTLSCEQNLNHDAMYWYRQDPGQGLRLIYYSQIVNDFQKGDIAEGYSVSREKKESFPLTVTSAQKNPTAFYLCASSISLAGVNEQYFGPGTRLTVT.

This chain uses TRBV6-5 with TRBJ1-1; D call uncertain. The CDR3 runs 13 residues. Germline CDR1 and CDR2: MNHEY and SVGAGI. The ends were cut back, 7 bases at V and 1 base at J, with 10 bases in the middle. As DNA, the CDR3 is TGTGCCAGCACCCTCGGCCCGAACACTGAAGCTTTCTTT. Its translation: CASTLGPNTEAFF.